This TCR beta chain came from a study of graft-versus-host responses after intestinal transplantation. Method: immunoSEQ multiplex PCR; TCRdb's copy keeps in-frame clones and lacks some. The table includes about 97,000 clones, approximately 90% detected once. Turning to this clone: Its antigen is currently unknown.

CDR3 size: 14 residues. V lost 0 bases, J lost 3 bases, and 9 bases lay in between. Germline CDR1 is SGHDT and CDR2 is YYEEEE. This TCR derives from a human donor who was the organ donor for an intestinal transplant. The sample consisted of unstimulated CD8+ T cells sorted from spleen or lymph node cells, taken before transplant. The chain recombines TRBV5-6 with TRBJ1-2, with D perhaps matching TRBD1 (6 bases). The CDR3 here is CASSLGRGYYGYTF. Here the CDR3 DNA reads TGTGCCAGCAGCTTGGGCAGGGGATACTATGGCTACACCTTC.